These T cell receptor beta chains were read from a single sample in a study of T cells in localized non-small cell lung cancer. Profiling relied on immunoSEQ multiplex PCR, and the TCRdb table lists in-frame clones only, not all of them. The table lists 17,000 or so clones, over 70% of them singletons, with about 32% in the top ten. The material sequenced was peripheral blood, taken before any cancer treatment. These receptors were collected from a male donor older than 55 with stage III lung adenocarcinoma. Each CDR3 is given with its conserved first and last residue. A D gene is named only where the DNA matches it firmly. Where a row states a size, it is once, few, many or the class of an expanded clone; other rows omit it.

v_gene	d_gene	j_gene	abundance	len	CDR3nt	CDR3aa
TRBV5-1	TRBD2	TRBJ2-7	NA	15	TGCGCCAGCAGCTGGAATAGCGGGGGAGGCTACGAGCAGTACTTC	CASSWNSGGGYEQYF
TRBV18	NA	TRBJ1-3	NA	16	TGTGCCAGCTCACAAAGAACACCCGGACTCGGCAACACCATATATTTT	CASSQRTPGLGNTIYF
TRBV27	NA	TRBJ2-2	few	17	TGTGCCAGCAGTTTATTCGACAGAAGTGTATTAACCGGGGAGCTGTTTTTT	CASSLFDRSVLTGELFF
TRBV30	NA	TRBJ2-3	NA	14	TGTGCCTGGAGTTCTGGGGGCGAAACAGATACGCAGTATTTT	CAWSSGGETDTQYF
TRBV9	TRBD1	TRBJ2-2	NA	16	TGTGCCAGCAGCACACGACAGGGGCTGAACACCGGGGAGCTGTTTTTT	CASSTRQGLNTGELFF
TRBV7-2	NA	TRBJ2-5	NA	12	TGTGCCAGCAGCTTAGCGTTGGGGACCCAGTACTTC	CASSLALGTQYF
TRBV6-6	NA	TRBJ1-1	NA	13	TGTGCCGGCCGGGGGCAGATGAACACTGAAGCTTTCTTT	CAGRGQMNTEAFF
TRBV30	TRBD1	TRBJ1-1	NA	13	TGTGCCTGGAACTCTCCCCAGGGGGGGAAAGCTTTCTTT	CAWNSPQGGKAFF
TRBV11-3	NA	TRBJ2-3	once	15	TGTGCCAGCAGCTTAGATGGCAGGGTCACAGATACGCAGTATTTT	CASSLDGRVTDTQYF
TRBV18	TRBD1	TRBJ2-7	NA	15	TGTGCCAGCTCACCAGGCCGGGACAGGGCTCGAGAGCAGTACTTC	CASSPGRDRAREQYF